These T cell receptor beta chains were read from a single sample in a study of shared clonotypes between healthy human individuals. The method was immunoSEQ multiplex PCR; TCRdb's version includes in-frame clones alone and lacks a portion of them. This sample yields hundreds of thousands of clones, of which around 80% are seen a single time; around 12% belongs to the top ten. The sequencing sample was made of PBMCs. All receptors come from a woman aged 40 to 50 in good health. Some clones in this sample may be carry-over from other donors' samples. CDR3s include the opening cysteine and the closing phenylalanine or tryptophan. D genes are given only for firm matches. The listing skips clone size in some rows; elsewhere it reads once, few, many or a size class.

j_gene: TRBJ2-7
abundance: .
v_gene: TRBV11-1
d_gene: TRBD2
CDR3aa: CASSSTSGSYEQYF
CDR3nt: TGTGCCAGCAGCTCCACTAGCGGGTCCTACGAGCAGTACTTC

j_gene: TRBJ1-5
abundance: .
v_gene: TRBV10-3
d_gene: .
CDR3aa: CAISEWAGNQPQHF
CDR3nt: TGTGCCATCAGTGAGTGGGCCGGCAATCAGCCCCAGCATTTT

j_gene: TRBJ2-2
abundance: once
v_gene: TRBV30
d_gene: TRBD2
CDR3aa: CAWSVLGGRVGGELFF
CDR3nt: TGTGCCTGGAGTGTACTGGGCGGGAGGGTCGGCGGGGAGCTGTTTTTT

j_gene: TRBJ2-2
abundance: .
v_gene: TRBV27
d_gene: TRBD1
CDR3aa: CASSLARGQLPNTGELFF
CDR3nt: TGTGCCAGCAGTTTAGCCAGGGGGCAACTACCGAACACCGGGGAGCTGTTTTTT

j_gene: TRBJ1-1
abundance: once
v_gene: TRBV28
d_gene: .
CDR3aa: CASTSNDREAFF
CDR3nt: TGTGCCAGCACTTCTAACGACAGAGAAGCTTTCTTT

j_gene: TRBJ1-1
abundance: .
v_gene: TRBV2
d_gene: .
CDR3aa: CASSPSARGTEAFF
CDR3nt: TGTGCCAGCAGTCCTTCCGCGAGGGGCACTGAAGCTTTCTTT

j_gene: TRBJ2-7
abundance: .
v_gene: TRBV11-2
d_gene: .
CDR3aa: CASSLRVGEGLEEQYF
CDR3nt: TGTGCCAGCAGCTTACGAGTCGGGGAAGGTCTGGAGGAGCAGTACTTC

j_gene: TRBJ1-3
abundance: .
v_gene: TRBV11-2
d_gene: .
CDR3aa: CASSLARGNTIYF
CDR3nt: TGTGCCAGCAGCTTAGCCAGAGGAAACACCATATATTTT

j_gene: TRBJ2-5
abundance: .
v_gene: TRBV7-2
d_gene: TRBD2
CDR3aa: CASSLNAGGTQETQYF
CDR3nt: TGTGCCAGCAGCTTAAACGCGGGAGGGACACAAGAGACCCAGTACTTC

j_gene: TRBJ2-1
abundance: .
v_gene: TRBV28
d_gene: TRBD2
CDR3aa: CASRVAGGYNEQFF
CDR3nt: TGTGCCAGCCGGGTAGCGGGAGGGTACAATGAGCAGTTCTTC

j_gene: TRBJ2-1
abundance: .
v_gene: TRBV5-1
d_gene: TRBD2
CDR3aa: CASSLAVLAGVRNEQFF
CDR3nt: TGCGCCAGCAGCTTGGCCGTACTAGCGGGAGTCCGGAATGAGCAGTTCTTC

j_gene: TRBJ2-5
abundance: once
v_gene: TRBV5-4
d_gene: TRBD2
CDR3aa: CASGQGLAVTQYF
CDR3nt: TGTGCCAGCGGCCAGGGACTAGCCGTGACCCAGTACTTC

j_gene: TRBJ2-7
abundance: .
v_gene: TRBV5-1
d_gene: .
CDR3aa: CASSLVAGSGGYEQYF
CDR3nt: TGCGCCAGCAGCTTGGTAGCCGGGTCAGGAGGTTACGAGCAGTACTTC